This note documents a single T cell receptor (beta chain) sequence. Samples were assayed with immunoSEQ v3.0 at survey level. The assay was immunoSEQ multiplex PCR, and TCRdb's table has in-frame clones only and misses some. The table shows around 37,000 clones, with 85% occurring only once. The sample originates from a study of long-term antiretroviral therapy in people with HIV. This CDR3 has 14 residues. The germline CDR1 and CDR2 sequences are MNHEY and SMNVEV (reference sequence). With 3 bases clipped from V and 6 bases from J, the junction kept 6 bases outside the gene matches. Specimen: unsorted PBMCs, collected about 3.5 years after starting antiretroviral therapy. The chain links TRBV27 to TRBJ1-2, with TRBD1 matching 8 bases. This sequence originates from a man aged 18 to 30 with HIV. The CDR3 sequence is CASSLLGTGDGYTF. The CDR3, as DNA: TGTGCCAGCAGTTTGTTAGGGACAGGCGATGGCTACACCTTC.